Presented here are 27 T cell receptor beta chains from one specimen sequenced in a study of T cell responses to AZD1222 COVID-19 vaccine (dated by TCRdb to the early 2020s). The protocol used for the library was the immunoSEQ multiplex PCR assay. Drawn from immuneACCESS, this table holds only the in-frame rearrangements with V and J called that TCRdb kept. Clones are partly lost; checked studies trace under half to an unresolved V gene and leave the rest unexplained. The sample yields fewer than 300,000 clones; more than 80% were counted once. The top ten clones comprise roughly 0.5% of the sample. This sample's time point label indicates: baseline before first vaccination. Specimen: peripheral blood, collected on day 0 of AZD1222 vaccination. These receptors came from an adult in good health.

The chain employs TRBV5-1 and TRBJ2-5, with D possibly being TRBD2 (6 bases). The CDR3 sequence is 15 residues long. The V end lost 3 bases, the J end lost 5 bases, and 17 bases lay between the germline ends. Germline loops: CDR1 SGHRS, CDR2 YFSETQ. CDR3 coding DNA: TGCGCCAGCAGCTCTACGGGGGTACCGGGGGAGACCCAGTACTTC. This sequence encodes CASSSTGVPGETQYF.

J is TRBJ2-7 and V is TRBV7-9, with 8 positions matching TRBD1. This CDR3 contains 15 residues. Losses at the gene ends were 1 base for V and 2 bases for J; bases not matched to a gene: 4. Germline V lookup: CDR1 SEHNR, CDR2 FQNEAQ (reference sequence). The CDR3 sequence is CASSLGQGTPYEQYF. As DNA, the CDR3 is TGTGCCAGCAGCTTAGGACAGGGGACTCCCTACGAGCAGTACTTC.

V and J are TRBV19 and TRBJ2-7; no clear D. This CDR3 is 14 amino acids long. Germline lookup yields CDR1 LNHDA and CDR2 SQIVND (reference sequence). V was pared by 4 bases and J by 7 bases, with 17 bases between. DNA of the CDR3: TGTGCCAGTAGTACAGCTATAAGAGGAAGAGAGCAGTACTTC. Protein: CASSTAIRGREQYF.

The rearrangement uses TRBV28 and TRBJ1-2, with D possibly matching TRBD1 (5 bases). V lost 5 bases and J 1 base, leaving 11 bases between the germline ends. Germline CDR1 is MDHEN and CDR2 is SYDVKM. CDR3 length: 14 amino acids. The CDR3 bases are TGTGCCAGCAGTGGGGCTAGGGGTAACTATGGCTACACCTTC. As protein: CASSGARGNYGYTF.

The chain couples TRBV6-1 to TRBJ2-1, with TRBD2 matching over 11 bases. This CDR3 is 15 amino acids long. Germline CDR1 MNHNS, CDR2 SASEGT. The V segment lost 3 bases and the J segment 11 bases; nucleotides outside the gene matches: 9. CDR3 sequence (DNA): TGTGCCAGCAGTGAGGGGGGGTCTAGCGGGAGGCAGCAGTTCTTC. Translated, it gives CASSEGGSSGRQQFF.

The chain is built from TRBV18 and TRBJ2-3; a possible D gene is TRBD1 (6 bases). CDR1 is KGHSH and CDR2 is LQKENI in the germline V gene. The V end was cut by 2 bases, the J end by 5 bases, with 17 bases between. The CDR3 totals 16 residues. The CDR3 here is CASSPGNRAVVDTQYF. In DNA form, the CDR3 reads TGTGCCAGCTCACCAGGGAACAGGGCCGTTGTAGATACGCAGTATTTT.

This sequence joins TRBV4-1 and TRBJ1-4, with 7 bases matching TRBD1. Trimming cost V 1 base and J 8 bases; bases outside gene matches: 10. CDR1 and CDR2 (germline): MGHRA, YSYEKL. CDR3 length equals 16 residues. The CDR3 region is CASSQVVGTVQEKLFF. CDR3 DNA: TGCGCCAGCAGCCAAGTGGTCGGGACAGTACAGGAAAAACTGTTTTTT.

In DNA form, the CDR3 reads TGTGCCAGCAGCCAAGCAGGCGGGGGGGCCGTGGATGAGCAGTTCTTC. It encodes CASSQAGGGAVDEQFF. This chain uses TRBV4-2 with TRBJ2-1; 9 positions agree with TRBD2. This CDR3 spans 16 amino acids. Losses at the gene ends were 1 base for V and 8 bases for J; bases not matched to a gene: 9. CDR1 and CDR2 (germline): LGHNA, YNFKEQ.

The DNA of the CDR3 is TGCGCCAGCAGCTTGGGGGGCTCAGGGTACGAGCAGTACTTC. Translation: CASSLGGSGYEQYF. This chain links TRBV5-1 with TRBJ2-7; perhaps TRBD1 as D (5 bases). Per germline, CDR1 SGHRS and CDR2 YFSETQ. The CDR3 is 14 amino acids. Trimming pared 0 bases from V and 4 bases from J, leaving 11 bases between.

The chain combines TRBV25-1 with TRBJ1-1; D not certain. The CDR3 consists of 8 residues. Looked up from germline, CDR1 is MGHDK and CDR2 is SYGVNS. Trimming removed 2 bases at V and 11 bases at J, with 0 bases between. The CDR3 is CASSEAFF. In DNA, the CDR3 is TGTGCCAGCAGTGAAGCTTTCTTT. Full variable domain (missing parts from reference TRBV25-1 and TRBJ1-1): EADIYQTPRYLVIGTGKKITLECSQTMGHDKMYWYQQDPGMELHLIHYSYGVNSTEKGDLSSESTVSRIRTEHFPLTLESARPSHTSQYLCASSEAFFGQGTRLTVV.

This clone was counted a single time. The J gene is TRBJ1-5, the V gene TRBV7-9; 7 bases align to TRBD1. V lost 6 bases, J lost 5 bases, and 4 bases stayed unmatched. Germline V lookup: CDR1 SEHNR, CDR2 FQNEAQ (reference sequence). The CDR3 totals 13 residues. This CDR3 is CASSTQGDQPQHF. The CDR3 bases are TGTGCCAGCAGTACTCAGGGGGATCAGCCCCAGCATTTT.

V and J are TRBV28 and TRBJ2-2, with TRBD2 identical over 13 bases. CDR3 length: 14 residues. J gave up 11 bases and V 5 bases, and 5 bases lay outside the gene matches. Germline V gene lookup returns CDR1 MDHEN and CDR2 SYDVKM. In nucleotides, the CDR3 is TGTGCCAGCAGTCTTCGACTAGCGGGGGGAGAGCTGTTTTTT. It codes for CASSLRLAGGELFF.

This clone was counted a single time. This sequence joins TRBV11-2 and TRBJ1-2; 9 nucleotides align to TRBD1. The CDR3 spans 15 residues. Germline CDR1 SGHAT, CDR2 FQNNGV. J lost 4 bases, V lost 5 bases, and 8 bases had no gene match. In DNA form, the CDR3 reads TGTGCCAGCAGCCGCCCCGGACAGGGGCCCTATGGCTACACCTTC. This codes for CASSRPGQGPYGYTF.

The CDR3 sequence is CASSFDRVKGYTF. The DNA of the CDR3 is TGTGCCAGCAGCTTCGACAGGGTTAAAGGCTACACCTTC. This chain links TRBV16 with TRBJ1-2; 7 bases map to TRBD1. Germline CDR1 reads KGHSY; CDR2 reads FQNENV. V was pared by 5 bases and J by 8 bases, with 8 bases of the junction left unmatched. The CDR3 covers 13 residues. Full variable domain (missing parts from reference TRBV16 and TRBJ1-2): GEEVAQTPKHLVRGEGQKAKLYCAPIKGHSYVFWYQQVLKNEFKFLISFQNENVFDETGMPKERFSAKCLPNSPCSLEIQATKLEDSAVYFCASSFDRVKGYTFGSGTRLTVV.

About this clone itself: An end of the junction differs from the germline gene, which may be a read error. The chain recombines TRBV7-2 with TRBJ2-5; 7 positions agree with TRBD2. Germline V lookup: CDR1 SGHTA, CDR2 FQGNSA. There are 13 residues in the CDR3. CDR3 loop: CASSLAAGETQYF. As DNA, the CDR3 is TGTGCCAGCAGCCTAGCGGCGGGGGAGACCCAGTACTTC.

The J gene is TRBJ2-1, the V gene TRBV19; D perhaps matches TRBD2 (6 bases). CDR1 and CDR2 from the germline V gene are LNHDA and SQIVND (reference sequence). CDR3 length: 14 residues. Deletions cut 9 bases from V and 2 bases from J, with 14 bases between. CDR3 region: CASSPGLTYNEQFF. The CDR3 DNA follows: TGTGCCAGCTCACCGGGACTCACCTACAATGAGCAGTTCTTC.

V and J are TRBV2 and TRBJ2-7, with D tentatively TRBD2 (5 bases). Trimming cost V 5 bases and J 0 bases, with 14 bases left between them. The CDR3 runs 15 residues. In germline, CDR1 is SNHLY, CDR2 FYNNEI. DNA for the CDR3: TGTGCCAGCAGTCGGGATCCGGGCAGCTCCTACGAGCAGTACTTC. Translation: CASSRDPGSSYEQYF. The complete variable domain, with remaining parts taken from reference TRBV2 and TRBJ2-7, reads EPEVTQTPSHQVTQMGQEVILRCVPISNHLYFYWYRQILGQKVEFLVSFYNNEISEKSEIFDDQFSVERPDGSNFTLKIRSTKLEDSAMYFCASSRDPGSSYEQYFGPGTRLTVT.

J is TRBJ2-7 and V is TRBV19, with TRBD1 matching 12 bases. The CDR3 spans 15 residues. Looked up from germline, CDR1 is LNHDA and CDR2 is SQIVND (reference sequence). V lost 5 bases and J lost 5; bases outside the gene matches: 7. The CDR3 reads CASSFGTGGKNEQYF. In nucleotides, the CDR3 is TGTGCCAGTAGTTTTGGGACAGGGGGCAAAAACGAGCAGTACTTC.

The chain recombines TRBV7-3 with TRBJ1-1; tentative D call: TRBD1 (5 bases). Germline loops: CDR1 SGHTA, CDR2 FQGTGA. V shed 5 bases and J shed 0 bases, with 10 bases lying between them. The CDR3 length is 14 residues. For the CDR3, the DNA is TGTGCCAGCAGCCTCCGGGGCATGAACACTGAAGCTTTCTTT. Encoded protein: CASSLRGMNTEAFF.

The rearrangement links TRBV2 to TRBJ1-1; D gene uncertain. The CDR3 is 15 residues long. Germline V lookup: CDR1 SNHLY, CDR2 FYNNEI. The V end was cut by 5 bases, the J end by 1 base, with 14 bases between. The DNA for the CDR3 is TGTGCCAGCAGTAAAATATATACAGCGAACACTGAAGCTTTCTTT. Residues: CASSKIYTANTEAFF.

This chain joins TRBV6-4 and TRBJ1-1; 9 bases match TRBD1. Germline CDR1 reads MRHNA; CDR2 reads SNTAGT. With V trimmed by 6 bases and J by 3 bases, 8 bases remained unmatched. The CDR3 runs 15 residues. CDR3 sequence reads: CASRPQGAGYTEAFF. DNA for the CDR3: TGTGCCAGCAGACCACAGGGGGCGGGTTACACTGAAGCTTTCTTT.

DNA for the CDR3: TGTGCCACCAGTGACTCAGGGGCGGTTGATGAGCAGTTCTTC. It codes for CATSDSGAVDEQFF. This sequence joins TRBV24-1 and TRBJ2-1; perhaps TRBD1 as D (6 bases). This CDR3 region has 14 residues. Trimming took off 4 bases at V and 8 bases at J, with 14 bases between the two ends. Germline V gives CDR1 KGHDR, CDR2 SFDVKD.

The J gene is TRBJ2-2, the V gene TRBV10-3; the match to TRBD2 covers 7 bases. Germline CDR1 and CDR2: ENHRY and SYGVKD. The J segment lost 1 base and the V segment lost 3 bases, leaving 2 bases of the junction unmatched. The length of the CDR3 is 15 residues. Here the CDR3 reads CAISDGGVNTGELFF. The CDR3 DNA reads TGTGCCATCAGTGATGGGGGGGTGAACACCGGGGAGCTGTTTTTT.

This clone was picked up one time. In nucleotides, the CDR3 is TGTGCCAGCAGCCCAGACAGGGGTGGAAACACCATATATTTT. Its protein is CASSPDRGGNTIYF. The gene calls are TRBV7-9 and TRBJ1-3; TRBD1 matches 8 bases. The CDR3 loop spans 14 amino acids. Germline CDR1 reads SEHNR; CDR2 reads FQNEAQ (reference sequence). V was pared by 5 bases and J by 3 bases, with 3 bases of the junction left unmatched.

The chain is built from TRBV6-1 and TRBJ2-1; maybe TRBD2 (6 bases). Germline V gene data show CDR1 as MNHNS and CDR2 as SASEGT. There are 13 residues in the CDR3. V was pared by 2 bases and J by 8 bases, with 10 bases between. The CDR3: CASSELRGYEQFF. CDR3 DNA sequence: TGTGCCAGCAGTGAATTGCGGGGCTATGAGCAGTTCTTC.

The chain is built from TRBV5-1 and TRBJ1-2; TRBD1 agrees at 11 bases. The CDR3 sequence is 14 residues long. Trimming at V came to 4 bases and at J to 8 bases, leaving 7 bases not matched to a gene. Germline CDR1 SGHRS, CDR2 YFSETQ. The CDR3 sequence is CASSHEDRGRGYTF. The CDR3 DNA is TGCGCCAGCAGCCATGAGGACAGGGGGCGAGGCTACACCTTC.

This clone has a single count. V usage is TRBV24-1 and J usage is TRBJ2-3; TRBD2 matches at 11 bases. This CDR3 comprises 18 residues. Germline CDR1 KGHDR, CDR2 SFDVKD. Trimming cost V 4 bases and J 0 bases; bases outside gene matches: 8. As DNA, the CDR3 is TGTGCCACCAGTGACCAATCCGGGACTAGCGGTAGCACAGATACGCAGTATTTT. Its protein product is CATSDQSGTSGSTDTQYF.